The present T cell receptor beta chain was sequenced within a study of T cell responses to AZD1222 COVID-19 vaccine. Per germline, CDR1 MNHEY and CDR2 SVGAGI. CDR3 length: 15 amino acids. This clone was observed once. At one boundary the junction diverges from the germline segment, which might be a read error. The method was immunoSEQ multiplex PCR; TCRdb's version includes in-frame clones alone and lacks a portion of them. The sample lists roughly 140,000 clones; roughly 88% were seen once. This TCR came from an adult in good health. The V gene is TRBV6-5, the J gene TRBJ1-3; D call uncertain. This specimen was peripheral blood, taken on day 0 of AZD1222 vaccination. The chain's CDR3 is CASSYSLVSGNTIYF. DNA of the CDR3: TGTGCCAGCAGCTACTCCCTCGTCTCTGGAAACACCATATATTTT.